This T cell receptor beta chain emerged from a study of cytomegalovirus exposure and HLA in healthy donors. Study-wide points: In an earlier analysis, most TCR beta V segments were productive about 90% or about 30% of the time. When presence/absence was analysed, sequencing depth was taken to be roughly uniform across donors. There were 164 TCR beta chains listed as cytomegalovirus-associated.

This clone was recorded only once. Its antigen is still unknown. Among the donors, all were healthy bone marrow donors. V dropped 4 bases and J dropped 4 bases, with 13 bases sitting between them. The CDR3 loop spans 15 amino acids. Germline V CDR1 and CDR2: SGHTA, FQGTGA. PCR primers comprised 60 Vbeta and 13 Jbeta primers. Only in-frame clones appear in the TCRdb table, and some are missing; sequencing was by immunoSEQ multiplex PCR. The table lists more than 150,000 clones, 80% to 85% of them singletons. This receptor was obtained from a boy younger than 10 in good health and CMV-seronegative. This sequence joins TRBV7-3 and TRBJ2-2; D is possibly TRBD2 (7 bases). Material for sequencing was PBMCs. The CDR3 sequence: CASSSGGGGTGELFF. The CDR3 bases are TGTGCCAGCAGCTCCGGGGGCGGGGGCACCGGGGAGCTGTTTTTT.